These 9 T cell receptor beta chains came from one sample sequenced in a study of cytomegalovirus exposure and HLA in healthy donors. The PCR contained 60 Vbeta and 13 Jbeta primers. Profiling relied on immunoSEQ multiplex PCR, and the TCRdb table lists in-frame clones only, not all of them. Seen here are approximately 150,000 clones, 70% to 85% observed once, and the top ten hold under 5%. Sequencing was performed on PBMCs. These receptors all come from a man between 18 and 29 years old in good health and CMV-seronegative.

CDR3 sequence reads: CASSFSWGESYEQYF. CDR3 nucleotides: TGTGCCAGCAGTTTTTCATGGGGGGAGTCCTACGAGCAGTACTTC. V gene TRBV28 combines with J gene TRBJ2-7; D may be TRBD2 (6 bases). Germline V lookup: CDR1 MDHEN, CDR2 SYDVKM. Trimming pared 3 bases from V and 1 base from J, leaving 13 bases between. CDR3 size: 15 residues.

This chain joins TRBV6-5 and TRBJ2-7, with TRBD1 matching over 7 bases. The germline V gene has CDR1 MNHEY and CDR2 SVGAGI. The CDR3 has 13 residues. V lost 4 bases, J lost 4 bases, and 4 bases stayed unmatched. The CDR3 DNA reads as TGTGCCAGCAGTTCGGGACAGAGGTACGAGCAGTACTTC. Translated: CASSSGQRYEQYF.

V and J are TRBV5-1 and TRBJ1-2, with 11 bases matching TRBD1. V lost 3 bases to trimming and J lost 7 bases; unmatched junction nucleotides: 8. The CDR3 covers 15 residues. The V gene's germline CDR1 is SGHRS and CDR2 YFSETQ. CDR3 sequence (DNA): TGCGCCAGCAGCTGGCGGACAGGGGGCACTGGTGGCTACACCTTC. It yields the protein CASSWRTGGTGGYTF.

The gene calls are TRBV4-3 and TRBJ2-1; possible D gene TRBD2, 6 bases. Germline lookup yields CDR1 LGHNA and CDR2 YSLEER. This CDR3 is 16 amino acids long. V lost 4 bases, J lost 5 bases, and 18 bases lay in between. This chain's CDR3 is CASSRLRGFRNNEQFF. The DNA for the CDR3 is TGCGCCAGCAGCCGCCTCCGGGGGTTCAGGAACAATGAGCAGTTCTTC.

The chain couples TRBV6-6 to TRBJ2-2; D might be TRBD2 (6 bases). Trimming cost V 6 bases and J 4 bases, with 15 bases left between them. CDR1 is MNHNY and CDR2 is SVGAGI in the germline V gene (reference sequence). The CDR3 runs to 15 residues. In DNA form, the CDR3 reads TGTGCCAGCAGAAATCCGGGACTCAGCACCGGGGAGCTGTTTTTT. As protein: CASRNPGLSTGELFF.

The gene calls are TRBV5-1 and TRBJ1-5; 7 positions agree with TRBD1. The CDR3 has 15 amino acids. The V segment lost 0 bases and the J segment 3 bases; nucleotides outside the gene matches: 3. Germline CDR1 and CDR2: SGHRS and YFSETQ. CDR3 bases: TGCGCCAGCAGCTTGGGGGGGACAGTCAATCAGCCCCAGCATTTT. This gives the protein CASSLGGTVNQPQHF.

The chain employs TRBV28 and TRBJ1-5; no reliable D call. This CDR3 region has 16 residues. From germline, CDR1 is MDHEN and CDR2 SYDVKM. The V end lost 5 bases, the J end lost 2 bases, and 16 bases lay between the germline ends. The CDR3 DNA reads as TGTGCCAGCAGTCCCCCCGGGTCGTCGGGCAATCAGCCCCAGCATTTT. Residues: CASSPPGSSGNQPQHF.

V usage is TRBV2 and J usage is TRBJ2-7, with a possible D match to TRBD2 (6 bases). This CDR3 has 16 amino acids. Trimming stripped 6 bases from V and 1 base from J, with 19 bases between. The germline V gene encodes CDR1 SNHLY and CDR2 FYNNEI. The CDR3 is CASRARGTRQSYEQYF. CDR3 bases: TGTGCCAGCAGAGCCCGCGGGACTCGACAATCCTACGAGCAGTACTTC. Complete variable domain (other parts from reference TRBV2 and TRBJ2-7): EPEVTQTPSHQVTQMGQEVILRCVPISNHLYFYWYRQILGQKVEFLVSFYNNEISEKSEIFDDQFSVERPDGSNFTLKIRSTKLEDSAMYFCASRARGTRQSYEQYFGPGTRLTVT.

In this sample, this clone turned up a few times. The chain joins TRBV4-1 to TRBJ1-1, with 7 bases matching TRBD1. After removal of 5 bases from V and 6 bases from J, the junction contained 9 bases not matched to a gene. Germline loops: CDR1 MGHRA, CDR2 YSYEKL. CDR3 length equals 14 residues. CDR3 sequence reads: CASSGQAGWAEAFF. DNA of the CDR3: TGCGCCAGCAGCGGACAGGCAGGCTGGGCTGAAGCTTTCTTT.